This TCR beta chain was captured by sequencing in a study of PD-1 blockade in classical Hodgkin lymphoma. Study in general: Intravenous nivolumab at 3 mg/kg was given to patients every 2 weeks.

Study-level findings and limits: Newly diagnosed patients reportedly trailed healthy donors in baseline TCR diversity. The study found that TCR diversity rose significantly by C4D1 in CD4+ but not CD8+ cells. Baseline diversity in complete responders resembled that of newly diagnosed patients.

Autologous stem cell transplantation was followed by relapse in every patient, and brentuximab vedotin exposure varied. Produced via immunoSEQ multiplex PCR; TCRdb's table is partial and in-frame only. The table has just under 100,000 clones, over 80% seen once. Concerning this clone itself: Its antigen remains unidentified.

The input for sequencing was peripheral blood mononuclear cells (PBMCs), taken at baseline. The origin of this receptor is a human donor with classical Hodgkin lymphoma.

CDR3 residues: CASSSRTGDYEQYF. In DNA form, the CDR3 reads TGTGCCAGCAGCTCAAGGACAGGAGACTACGAGCAGTACTTC. The chain has TRBV5-4 and TRBJ2-7; 7 bases match TRBD1. The trim removed 3 bases at V and 3 bases at J, leaving 6 bases unmatched. The CDR3 totals 14 residues. Germline V lookup: CDR1 SGHNT, CDR2 YYREEE (reference sequence).